This T cell receptor (beta chain) was identified during a study of OX40 agonist ivuxolimab in advanced cancers. Profiled with immunoSEQ multiplex PCR; TCRdb holds only in-frame clones, not every one. The repertoire holds roughly 83,000 clones, with less than 85% as singletons. The clonotype originates from an adult with an advanced solid tumor such as melanoma, head and neck, liver or kidney cancer. This specimen was CD4+ or CD8+ T cells sorted from blood, taken in a trial of the OX40 agonist ivuxolimab.

DNA of the CDR3: TGTGCCAGTAGTAGGTGGGCGGGGGGGATCAATGAGCAGTTCTTC. Translation gives CASSRWAGGINEQFF. The J gene is TRBJ2-1, the V gene TRBV19; TRBD2 matches 9 bases. This CDR3 has 15 amino acids. From germline, CDR1 is LNHDA and CDR2 SQIVND (reference sequence). The junction had 7 bases not matched to a gene; V was cut back by 4 bases and J by 6 bases.